This T cell receptor beta chain stems from a study of shared clonotypes between healthy human individuals. Study-wide background: CD4 naive cells filled three plates per donor, CD4 memory three, CD8 naive two and CD8 memory one. Findings and limits, study-wide: Naive CD4 clonotypes overlapped across a few donors at about 5.2%.

As concerns this clone: Its antigen remains unidentified. The sample holds other DNA sequences that translate to the same CDR3.

Germline CDR1 and CDR2: SGHNT and YYREEE (reference sequence). V dropped 2 bases and J dropped 0 bases, with 5 bases sitting between them. The CDR3 extends over 13 amino acids. Sequenced by immunoSEQ multiplex PCR; TCRdb stores in-frame clones only, minus some. The table has some 1,400,000 clones, around 97% seen once. The sample was naive CD4+ T cells sorted from blood. Indicated subset: CD45RA+ positively selected. The receptor was isolated from a man aged 25-40 years in good health. The chain employs TRBV5-4 and TRBJ1-1; D remains ambiguous. CDR3 bases: TGTGCCAGCAGCTTACGTATGAACACTGAAGCTTTCTTT. The encoded protein is CASSLRMNTEAFF.